The 30 T cell receptor beta chains presented below share a single source sample, sequenced in a study of shared clonotypes between healthy human individuals. Generated by immunoSEQ multiplex PCR, the TCRdb table keeps only in-frame clones and is missing some. The sample contains some 2.3 million clones, more than 85% of which appear only once. Sequencing input: naive CD4+ T cells from PBMCs. Documented subset: CD45RA+ positively selected. All receptors come from a man aged 18 to 35 in good health. Some clones in this sample may be carry-over from other donors' samples.

The rearrangement joins TRBV28 to TRBJ2-1; 7 bases are a match to TRBD2. Germline trimming cut 4 bases from V and 3 bases from J; bases unmatched to any gene: 6. The length of the CDR3 is 15 residues. In germline, CDR1 is MDHEN, CDR2 SYDVKM. CDR3 sequence (DNA): TGTGCCAGCAGTTCTATCCTAGCGGTCTACAATGAGCAGTTCTTC. Amino acid sequence: CASSSILAVYNEQFF.

The chain has TRBV10-3 and TRBJ2-7; 8 nucleotides align to TRBD1. Looked up from germline, CDR1 is ENHRY and CDR2 is SYGVKD. The CDR3 consists of 13 residues. V lost 7 bases to trimming and J lost 2 bases; unmatched junction nucleotides: 4. CDR3 sequence (DNA): TGTGCCATCAAAAGGGACAGGACCTACGAGCAGTACTTC. It codes for CAIKRDRTYEQYF.

CDR3 sequence (DNA): TGTGCCCTGGGACAGCCGTATGGCTACACCTTC. Its protein is CALGQPYGYTF. V and J are TRBV28 and TRBJ1-2, with 7 positions matching TRBD1. The V gene's germline CDR1 is MDHEN and CDR2 SYDVKM. The CDR3 extends over 11 amino acids. V lost 11 bases and J lost 5; bases outside the gene matches: 5.

V gene TRBV6-5 combines with J gene TRBJ1-2; the D gene is possibly TRBD1 (6 bases). Trimming stripped 8 bases from V and 7 bases from J, with 23 bases between. CDR1 MNHEY and CDR2 SVGAGI come from the germline V gene. This CDR3 has 15 amino acids. The CDR3 protein is CASQRGVQARGGYTF. CDR3 sequence (DNA): TGTGCCAGCCAAAGGGGGGTACAGGCAAGAGGTGGCTACACCTTC.

V is TRBV30 and J is TRBJ2-1; 11 bases are shared with TRBD2. CDR1 GTSNPN and CDR2 SVGIG come from the germline V gene (reference sequence). The CDR3 is made up of 13 amino acids. Trimming at V came to 3 bases and at J to 9 bases, leaving 4 bases not matched to a gene. The CDR3 bases are TGTGCCTGGAGGACTAGCGGGATAAGTGAGCAGTTCTTC. Residues: CAWRTSGISEQFF.

V usage is TRBV5-4 and J usage is TRBJ2-7; D is perhaps TRBD2 (6 bases). There are 15 residues in the CDR3. V dropped 4 bases and J dropped 2 bases, with 16 bases sitting between them. Germline assignment: CDR1 SGHNT and CDR2 YYREEE (reference sequence). Here the CDR3 DNA reads TGTGCCAGCAGCCGGGCGGGGTTTGGTACCTACGAGCAGTACTTC. Encoded protein: CASSRAGFGTYEQYF.

V usage is TRBV19 and J usage is TRBJ1-2; D possibly corresponds to TRBD1 (6 bases). V gave up 8 bases and J gave up 3 bases, with 16 bases separating them. CDR1 is LNHDA, CDR2 SQIVND, per germline (reference sequence). The CDR3 sequence is 14 residues long. CDR3 nucleotides: TGTGCCAGTGGACGACCGAGGGGGGACTATGGCTACACCTTC. This encodes CASGRPRGDYGYTF.

The chain joins TRBV27 to TRBJ2-7; D is possibly TRBD1 (6 bases). This CDR3 is 14 amino acids long. The V end was cut by 5 bases, the J end by 2 bases, with 13 bases between. Germline CDR1 is MNHEY and CDR2 is SMNVEV (reference sequence). In DNA, the CDR3 is TGTGCCAGCAGTCAAATTGGACAGACCTACGAGCAGTACTTC. Protein sequence: CASSQIGQTYEQYF.

V usage is TRBV7-9 and J usage is TRBJ1-3; perhaps TRBD1 as D (6 bases). Germline assignment: CDR1 SEHNR and CDR2 FQNEAQ (reference sequence). V was cut by 3 bases and J by 2 bases, with 11 bases left in between. The CDR3 consists of 15 residues. The CDR3 loop is CASSFTGGTGNTIYF. DNA of the CDR3: TGTGCCAGCAGCTTCACGGGGGGCACTGGAAACACCATATATTTT. Based on the CDR3 plus reference TRBV7-9 and TRBJ1-3, the full variable domain is DTGVSQNPRHKITKRGQNVTFRCDPISEHNRLYWYRQTLGQGPEFLTYFQNEAQLEKSRLLSDRFSAERPKGSFSTLEIQRTEQGDSAMYLCASSFTGGTGNTIYFGEGSWLTVV.

The CDR3 is CASRGIADEQFF. The CDR3, as DNA: TGTGCCAGCAGGGGGATCGCGGATGAGCAGTTCTTC. This sequence joins TRBV7-3 and TRBJ2-1; D uncertain. Germline CDR1 is SGHTA and CDR2 is FQGTGA. The V end was cut by 6 bases, the J end by 8 bases, with 11 bases between. The CDR3 is 12 residues long.

Remarks on this clone: A read error may account for a junction end that differs from germline. The chain is built from TRBV5-1 and TRBJ2-7, with TRBD2 identical over 13 bases. The CDR3 has 19 amino acids. Germline CDR1 reads SGHRS; CDR2 reads YFSETQ. The CDR3 reads CASSLWATGTSGESSEQYF. The DNA for the CDR3 is TGCGCCAGCAGCTTGTGGGCTACCGGGACTAGCGGGGAGTCCTCCGAGCAGTACTTC.

The chain links TRBV2 to TRBJ2-3, with unresolved D. The CDR3 consists of 14 residues. Per the germline V gene, CDR1 is SNHLY and CDR2 is FYNNEI. Trimming removed 4 bases at V and 3 bases at J, with 11 bases between. This CDR3 reads CASSGLSWTDTQYF. The DNA of the CDR3 is TGTGCCAGCAGTGGACTGTCCTGGACAGATACGCAGTATTTT.

The chain employs TRBV2 and TRBJ1-2, with a possible D match to TRBD1 (5 bases). The CDR3 has 13 residues. Trimming shortened V by 7 bases and J by 7 bases, and 16 bases separated the two germline ends. Looked up from germline, CDR1 is SNHLY and CDR2 is FYNNEI. The CDR3 sequence: CASILSWGSGYTF. In DNA form, the CDR3 reads TGTGCCAGCATCCTGTCTTGGGGGTCTGGCTACACCTTC.

The count of this clone is one. The chain employs TRBV2 and TRBJ2-1; D not certain. V lost 5 bases to trimming and J lost 10 bases, with 9 bases between them. Per the germline V gene, CDR1 is SNHLY and CDR2 is FYNNEI. The CDR3 is made up of 11 amino acids. The CDR3 DNA is TGTGCCAGCAGTCTAGTAGGGGAGCAGTTCTTC. This sequence encodes CASSLVGEQFF.

This chain links TRBV28 with TRBJ1-2, with TRBD1 matching over 7 bases. CDR3 length equals 13 residues. Trimming at V came to 6 bases and at J to 8 bases, leaving 9 bases not matched to a gene. Germline V gene sequence: CDR1 MDHEN, CDR2 SYDVKM. The CDR3 loop is CASSETGDAGYTF. As DNA, the CDR3 is TGTGCCAGCAGCGAAACAGGGGATGCGGGCTACACCTTC.

This rearrangement joins TRBV10-2 to TRBJ2-2; the D gene is possibly TRBD1 (6 bases). The V gene lost 6 bases and the J gene lost 4 bases, with 15 bases spanning the gap. This CDR3 comprises 15 residues. The germline V gene encodes CDR1 WSHSY and CDR2 SAAADI. The CDR3 region is CASRDNDRLTGELFF. DNA for the CDR3: TGCGCCAGCAGAGATAATGACAGGCTCACCGGGGAGCTGTTTTTT.

V is TRBV5-4 and J is TRBJ2-3; 11 bases map to TRBD1. The CDR3 loop spans 16 amino acids. From germline, CDR1 is SGHNT and CDR2 YYREEE (reference sequence). V shed 4 bases and J 4 bases; nucleotides not matched to a gene: 8. This chain's CDR3 is CASSVVPGQGADTQYF. The CDR3, as DNA: TGTGCCAGCAGCGTCGTACCGGGACAGGGGGCAGATACGCAGTATTTT.

The rearrangement joins TRBV10-3 to TRBJ1-4; D remains unclear. This CDR3 spans 12 amino acids. CDR1 and CDR2 from the germline V gene are ENHRY and SYGVKD. Between the trimmed V and J ends, which lost 10 bases and 8 bases, there was a span of 14 bases. CDR3 region: CATGSSDEKLFF. DNA of the CDR3: TGTGCCACAGGCTCGAGCGACGAAAAACTGTTTTTT.

About this clone itself: One junction end disagrees with the germline gene, perhaps due to a read error. The V call is TRBV19, the J call TRBJ1-4, with D hard to call. There are 12 residues in the CDR3. Germline CDR1 is LNHDA and CDR2 is SQIVND (reference sequence). This CDR3 is CASGQRGRLWIF. Written as DNA, the CDR3 is TGTGCCAGTGGGCAGAGAGGCCGCCTTTGGATTTTT.

The V and J genes are TRBV28 and TRBJ2-1, with 12 bases identical to TRBD2. The V segment lost 6 bases and the J segment 9 bases; nucleotides outside the gene matches: 9. This CDR3 has 15 amino acids. Per germline, CDR1 MDHEN and CDR2 SYDVKM. The DNA of the CDR3 is TGTGCCAGCAGCTCTAGCGGGAGGGCCGAGGTTGAGCAGTTCTTC. It yields the protein CASSSSGRAEVEQFF.

The V gene is TRBV7-9, the J gene TRBJ2-3; D possibly uses TRBD1 or TRBD2 (5 bases each). The CDR3 covers 18 residues. Looked up from germline, CDR1 is SEHNR and CDR2 is FQNEAQ (reference sequence). Trimming removed 3 bases at V and 1 base at J, with 20 bases between. CDR3 DNA sequence: TGTGCCAGCAGCTTGGGGGTAACTATCGGTTATGGCACAGATACGCAGTATTTT. It codes for CASSLGVTIGYGTDTQYF.

V is TRBV28 and J is TRBJ1-3; TRBD1 might be the D (5 bases). Germline CDR1 and CDR2: MDHEN and SYDVKM. CDR3 size: 18 residues. The germline V and J ends were trimmed by 4 bases and 3 bases, with 22 bases remaining between them. CDR3 nucleotides: TGTGCCAGCAGTTCATCCTATCGTGGGACTACGTATGGAAACACCATATATTTT. It translates to CASSSSYRGTTYGNTIYF.

The chain couples TRBV5-1 to TRBJ2-2, with 8 bases fitting TRBD1. The CDR3 sequence is 16 residues long. In germline, CDR1 is SGHRS, CDR2 YFSETQ. The V and J ends lost 5 bases and 7 bases, in that order; junction bases with no gene match: 13. This CDR3 is CASRTGTGQDNGELFF. CDR3 DNA sequence: TGCGCCAGCAGGACCGGGACAGGTCAGGATAACGGGGAGCTGTTTTTT.

The chain carries TRBV7-9 and TRBJ1-6; D gene ambiguous. The CDR3 extends over 13 amino acids. Deletions cut 1 base from V and 8 bases from J, with 6 bases between. Germline CDR1 and CDR2: SEHNR and FQNEAQ (reference sequence). The CDR3 nucleotides read TGTGCCAGCAGCTTAGGGCTTGATTCACCCCTCCACTTT. Translation gives CASSLGLDSPLHF.

The chain employs TRBV6-1 and TRBJ1-4; D remains ambiguous. Germline CDR1 MNHNS, CDR2 SASEGT. Trimming took off 4 bases at V and 8 bases at J, with 14 bases between the two ends. The CDR3 consists of 14 residues. Written as DNA, the CDR3 is TGTGCCAGCAGTGGCCAAGGACGGAAAGAAAAACTGTTTTTT. It codes for CASSGQGRKEKLFF.

The chain couples TRBV27 to TRBJ2-7, with D perhaps assigned TRBD1 or TRBD2 (5 bases each). Per germline, CDR1 MNHEY and CDR2 SMNVEV (reference sequence). V lost 2 bases to trimming and J lost 5 bases, with 16 bases between them. There are 15 residues in the CDR3. CDR3 in DNA: TGTGCCAGCAGTTTAAGGTCTACGGGGCCCAACGAGCAGTACTTC. Protein: CASSLRSTGPNEQYF.

This rearrangement joins TRBV30 to TRBJ2-5; D is unclear. The germline V gene encodes CDR1 GTSNPN and CDR2 SVGIG (reference sequence). The CDR3 has 11 amino acids. Trimming pared 0 bases from V and 7 bases from J, leaving 6 bases between. CDR3 sequence: CAWSVGVTQYF. The CDR3 DNA reads as TGTGCCTGGAGTGTCGGTGTGACCCAGTACTTC.

The chain uses TRBV5-1 and TRBJ2-3, with 12 bases lining up with TRBD2. Germline CDR1 SGHRS, CDR2 YFSETQ. V was pared by 0 bases and J by 2 bases, with 7 bases of the junction left unmatched. The CDR3 loop spans 18 amino acids. In DNA, the CDR3 is TGCGCCAGCAGCTTGGGACGGACTAGCGGGGAGCTCACAGATACGCAGTATTTT. Protein product: CASSLGRTSGELTDTQYF.

The V gene is TRBV5-1, the J gene TRBJ2-3, with TRBD2 identical over 12 bases. This CDR3 is 17 amino acids long. Germline CDR1 and CDR2: SGHRS and YFSETQ. Trimming removed 8 bases from V and 3 bases from J; junction bases left unmatched: 13. CDR3 sequence (DNA): TGCGCCAGTGCTAGCGGGAGGGGCCGGGAGCTGACAGATACGCAGTATTTT. Its translation: CASASGRGRELTDTQYF.

CDR3 in amino acids: CASKSGLGNTIYF. CDR3 in DNA: TGTGCCAGCAAATCAGGGCTTGGAAACACCATATATTTT. The rearrangement joins TRBV6-1 to TRBJ1-3, with TRBD1 as a possible D gene (5 bases). From germline, CDR1 is MNHNS and CDR2 SASEGT. This CDR3 spans 13 amino acids. V dropped 7 bases and J dropped 3 bases, with 10 bases sitting between them.